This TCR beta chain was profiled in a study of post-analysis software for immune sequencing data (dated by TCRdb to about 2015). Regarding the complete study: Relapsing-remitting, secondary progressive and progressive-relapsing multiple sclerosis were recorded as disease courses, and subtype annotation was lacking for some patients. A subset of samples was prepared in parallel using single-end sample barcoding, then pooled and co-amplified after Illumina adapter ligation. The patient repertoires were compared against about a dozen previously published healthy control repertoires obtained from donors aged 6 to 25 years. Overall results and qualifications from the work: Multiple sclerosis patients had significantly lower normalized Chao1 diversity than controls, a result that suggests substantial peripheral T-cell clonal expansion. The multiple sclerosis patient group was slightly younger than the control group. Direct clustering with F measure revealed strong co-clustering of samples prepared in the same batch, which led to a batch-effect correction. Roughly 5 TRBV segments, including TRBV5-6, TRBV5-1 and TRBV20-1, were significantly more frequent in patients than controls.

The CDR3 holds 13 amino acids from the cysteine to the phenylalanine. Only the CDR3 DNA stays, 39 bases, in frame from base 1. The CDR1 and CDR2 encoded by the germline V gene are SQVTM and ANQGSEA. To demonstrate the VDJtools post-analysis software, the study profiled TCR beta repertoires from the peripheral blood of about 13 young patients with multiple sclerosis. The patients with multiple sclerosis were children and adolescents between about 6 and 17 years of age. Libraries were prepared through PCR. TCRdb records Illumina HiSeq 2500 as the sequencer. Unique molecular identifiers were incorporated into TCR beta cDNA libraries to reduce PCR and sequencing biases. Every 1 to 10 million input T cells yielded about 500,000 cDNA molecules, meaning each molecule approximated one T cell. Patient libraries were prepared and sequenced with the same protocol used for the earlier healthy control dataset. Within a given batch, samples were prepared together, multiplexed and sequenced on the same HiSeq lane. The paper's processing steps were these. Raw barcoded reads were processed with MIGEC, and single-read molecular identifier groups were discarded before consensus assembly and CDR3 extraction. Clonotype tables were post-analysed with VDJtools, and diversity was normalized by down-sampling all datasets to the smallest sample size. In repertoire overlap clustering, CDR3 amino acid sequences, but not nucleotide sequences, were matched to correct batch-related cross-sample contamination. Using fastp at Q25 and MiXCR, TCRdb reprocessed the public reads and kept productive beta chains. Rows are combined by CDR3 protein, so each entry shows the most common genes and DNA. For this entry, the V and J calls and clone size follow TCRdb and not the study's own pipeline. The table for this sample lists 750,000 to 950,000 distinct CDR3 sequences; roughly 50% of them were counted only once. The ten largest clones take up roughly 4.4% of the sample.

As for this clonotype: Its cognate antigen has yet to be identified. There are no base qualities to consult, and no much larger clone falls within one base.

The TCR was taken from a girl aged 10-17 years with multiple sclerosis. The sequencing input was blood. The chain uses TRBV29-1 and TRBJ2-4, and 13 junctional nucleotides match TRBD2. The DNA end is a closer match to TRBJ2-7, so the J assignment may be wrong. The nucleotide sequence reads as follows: TGCAGCGTGTGTACTAGCGGGAGGGTCGAGCAGTACTTC. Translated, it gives CSVCTSGRVEQYF.